The source of this TCR beta chain is a study of Graves' ophthalmopathy and Graves' hyperthyroidism. Study-level results: The model's prediction of ophthalmopathy progression had 70.59% sensitivity and roughly 72% specificity.

This clonotype has only a few counts. Antigen: not known. The CDR3 is 18 amino acids. Per germline, CDR1 SGHRS and CDR2 YFSETQ. The V and J ends lost 1 base and 1 base respectively, with 20 bases between them. Enrolled hyperthyroidism patients had a new diagnosis, a duration under 2 months, and an age of 18 to 65. Orbital computed tomography, together with clinical symptoms, serum thyroxine, TRAb and thyroid ultrasound, was used for diagnosis. RNA transcripts were the template, and TCR beta CDR3 regions were amplified from them. The first-round RT-PCR employed HTBI primers together with the Qiagen OneStep RT-PCR kit. A multiplex PCR was then performed as the second round. TCRdb reprocessed the multiplex PCR reads with MiXCR, giving one entry per CDR3 protein. The table lists about 590,000 distinct CDR3 sequences, 39% of them singletons.

The receptor comes from an adult man with Graves' hyperthyroidism. The sequencing input was peripheral blood or thyroid tissue (not recorded which). The chain links TRBV5-1 to TRBJ1-1, with D possibly being TRBD1 (5 bases). CDR3 nucleotides: TGCGCCAGCAGCTTGTATCCCGAGTCGGGGCGGAAGAACACTGAAGCTTTCTTT. Amino acid sequence: CASSLYPESGRKNTEAFF.